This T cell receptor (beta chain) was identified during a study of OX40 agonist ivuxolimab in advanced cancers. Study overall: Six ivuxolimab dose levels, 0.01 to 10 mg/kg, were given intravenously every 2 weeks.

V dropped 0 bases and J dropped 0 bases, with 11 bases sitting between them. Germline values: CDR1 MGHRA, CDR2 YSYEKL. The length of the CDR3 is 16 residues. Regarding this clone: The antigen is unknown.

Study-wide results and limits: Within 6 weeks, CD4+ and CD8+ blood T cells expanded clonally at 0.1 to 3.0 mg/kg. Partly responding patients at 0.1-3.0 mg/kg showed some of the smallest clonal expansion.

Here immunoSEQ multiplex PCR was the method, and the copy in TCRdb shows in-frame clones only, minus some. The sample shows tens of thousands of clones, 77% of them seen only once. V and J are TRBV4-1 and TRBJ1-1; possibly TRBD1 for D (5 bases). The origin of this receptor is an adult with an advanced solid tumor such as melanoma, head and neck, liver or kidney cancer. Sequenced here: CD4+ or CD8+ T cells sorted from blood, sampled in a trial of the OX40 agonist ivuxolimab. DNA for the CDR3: TGCGCCAGCAGCCAAGACGGGACCCCTTTGAACACTGAAGCTTTCTTT. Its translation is CASSQDGTPLNTEAFF.